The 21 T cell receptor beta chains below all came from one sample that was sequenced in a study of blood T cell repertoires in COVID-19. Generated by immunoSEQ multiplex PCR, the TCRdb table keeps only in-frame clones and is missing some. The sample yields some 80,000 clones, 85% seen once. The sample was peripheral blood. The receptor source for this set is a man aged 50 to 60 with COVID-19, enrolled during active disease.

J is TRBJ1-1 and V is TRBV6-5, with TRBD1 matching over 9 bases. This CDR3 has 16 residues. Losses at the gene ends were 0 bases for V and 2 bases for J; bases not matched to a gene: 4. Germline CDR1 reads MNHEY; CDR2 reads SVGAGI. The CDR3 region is CASSYSDRGINTEAFF. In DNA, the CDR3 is TGTGCCAGCAGTTACTCTGACAGGGGGATCAACACTGAAGCTTTCTTT.

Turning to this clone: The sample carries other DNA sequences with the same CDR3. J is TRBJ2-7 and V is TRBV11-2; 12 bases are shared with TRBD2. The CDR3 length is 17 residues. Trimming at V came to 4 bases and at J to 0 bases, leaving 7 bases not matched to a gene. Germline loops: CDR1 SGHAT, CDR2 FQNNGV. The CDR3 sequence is CASSSRTSGRPSYEQYF. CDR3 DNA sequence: TGTGCCAGCAGCTCGAGAACTAGCGGGAGGCCCTCCTACGAGCAGTACTTC.

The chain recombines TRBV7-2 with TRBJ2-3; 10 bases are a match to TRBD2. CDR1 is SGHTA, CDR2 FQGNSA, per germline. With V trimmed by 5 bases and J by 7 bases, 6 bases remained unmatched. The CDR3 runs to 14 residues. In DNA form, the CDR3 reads TGTGCCAGCAGCGAGCGGGAGGGCCGAAATACGCAGTATTTT. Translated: CASSEREGRNTQYF.

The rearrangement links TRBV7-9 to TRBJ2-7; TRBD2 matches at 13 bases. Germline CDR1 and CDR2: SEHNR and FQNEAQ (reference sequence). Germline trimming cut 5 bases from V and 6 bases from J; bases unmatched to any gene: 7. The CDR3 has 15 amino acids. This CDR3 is CASSPGLAGEIEQYF. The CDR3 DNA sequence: TGTGCCAGCAGCCCAGGACTAGCGGGAGAGATCGAGCAGTACTTC.

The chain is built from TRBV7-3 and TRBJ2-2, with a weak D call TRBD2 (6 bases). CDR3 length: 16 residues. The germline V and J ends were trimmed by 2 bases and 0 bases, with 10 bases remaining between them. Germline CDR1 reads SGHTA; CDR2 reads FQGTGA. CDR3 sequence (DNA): TGTGCCAGCAGCTTAGGCGGGGCCGCGAACACCGGGGAGCTGTTTTTT. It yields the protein CASSLGGAANTGELFF.

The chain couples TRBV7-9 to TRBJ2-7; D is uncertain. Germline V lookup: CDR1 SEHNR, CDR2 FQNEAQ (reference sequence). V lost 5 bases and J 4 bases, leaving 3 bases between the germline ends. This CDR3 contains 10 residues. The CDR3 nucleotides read TGTGCCAGCAGCCCTTACGAGCAGTACTTC. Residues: CASSPYEQYF.

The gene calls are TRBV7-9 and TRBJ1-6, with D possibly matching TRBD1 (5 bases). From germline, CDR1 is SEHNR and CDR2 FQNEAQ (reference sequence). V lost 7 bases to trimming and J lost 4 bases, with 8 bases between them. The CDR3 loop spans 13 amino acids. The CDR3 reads CASTTEYNSPLHF. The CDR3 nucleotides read TGTGCCAGCACGACAGAGTATAATTCACCCCTCCACTTT.

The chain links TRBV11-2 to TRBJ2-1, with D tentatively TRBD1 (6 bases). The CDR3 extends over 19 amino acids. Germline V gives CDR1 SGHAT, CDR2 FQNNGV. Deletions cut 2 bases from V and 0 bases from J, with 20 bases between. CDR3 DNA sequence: TGTGCCAGCAGCTTATCTCCCAGGGGCGGGCCGAGCTCCTACAATGAGCAGTTCTTC. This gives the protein CASSLSPRGGPSSYNEQFF.

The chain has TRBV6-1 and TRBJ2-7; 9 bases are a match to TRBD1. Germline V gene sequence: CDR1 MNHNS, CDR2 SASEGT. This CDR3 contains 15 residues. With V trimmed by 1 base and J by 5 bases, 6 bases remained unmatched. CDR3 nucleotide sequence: TGTGCCAGCAGTGAAGGGACAGGGGACCCTAACGAGCAGTACTTC. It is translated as CASSEGTGDPNEQYF.

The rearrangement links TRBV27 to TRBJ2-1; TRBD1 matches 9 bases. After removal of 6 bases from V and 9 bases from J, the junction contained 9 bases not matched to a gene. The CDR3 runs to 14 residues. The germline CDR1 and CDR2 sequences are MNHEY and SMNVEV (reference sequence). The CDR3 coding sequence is TGTGCCAGCAGCAACCGGGACAGGGAATCTGAGCAGTTCTTC. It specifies CASSNRDRESEQFF.

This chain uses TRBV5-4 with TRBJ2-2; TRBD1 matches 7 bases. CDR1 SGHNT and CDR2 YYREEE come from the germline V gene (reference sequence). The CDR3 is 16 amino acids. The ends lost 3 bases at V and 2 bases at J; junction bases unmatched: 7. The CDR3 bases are TGTGCCAGCAGCTCTTACAGGGGCCATAACACCGGGGAGCTGTTTTTT. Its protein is CASSSYRGHNTGELFF. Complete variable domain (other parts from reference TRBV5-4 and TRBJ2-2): ETGVTQSPTHLIKTRGQQVTLRCSSQSGHNTVSWYQQALGQGPQFIFQYYREEENGRGNFPPRFSGLQFPNYSSELNVNALELDDSALYLCASSSYRGHNTGELFFGEGSRLTVL.

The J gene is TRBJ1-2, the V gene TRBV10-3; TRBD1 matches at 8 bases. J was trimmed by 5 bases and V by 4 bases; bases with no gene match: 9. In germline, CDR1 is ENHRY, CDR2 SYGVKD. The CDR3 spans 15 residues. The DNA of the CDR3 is TGTGCCATCAGTGGCATAGGACAGGGCGGATATGGCTACACCTTC. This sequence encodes CAISGIGQGGYGYTF.

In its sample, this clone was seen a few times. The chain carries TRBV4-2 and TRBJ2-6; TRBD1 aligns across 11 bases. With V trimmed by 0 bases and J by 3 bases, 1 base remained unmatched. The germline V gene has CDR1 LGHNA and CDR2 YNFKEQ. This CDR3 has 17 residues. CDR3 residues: CASSQEGQGDGANVLTF. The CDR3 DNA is TGTGCCAGCAGCCAAGAGGGACAGGGGGATGGGGCCAACGTCCTGACTTTC.

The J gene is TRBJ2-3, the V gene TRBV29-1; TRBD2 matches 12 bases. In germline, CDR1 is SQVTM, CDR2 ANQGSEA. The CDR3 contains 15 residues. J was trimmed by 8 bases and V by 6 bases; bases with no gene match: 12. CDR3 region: CSVPLAGGPSGTQYF. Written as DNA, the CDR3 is TGCAGCGTGCCTCTAGCGGGAGGGCCCTCTGGTACGCAGTATTTT.

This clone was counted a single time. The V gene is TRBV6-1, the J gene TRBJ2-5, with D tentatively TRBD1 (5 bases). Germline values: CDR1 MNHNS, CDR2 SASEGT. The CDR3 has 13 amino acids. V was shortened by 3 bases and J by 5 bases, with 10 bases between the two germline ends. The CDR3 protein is CASSDGAVETQYF. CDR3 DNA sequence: TGTGCCAGCAGTGATGGGGCAGTGGAGACCCAGTACTTC.

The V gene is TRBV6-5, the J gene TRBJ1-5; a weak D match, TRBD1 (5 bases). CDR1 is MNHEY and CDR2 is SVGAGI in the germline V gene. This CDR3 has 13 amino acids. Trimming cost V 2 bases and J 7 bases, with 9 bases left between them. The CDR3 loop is CASSYRRGQPQHF. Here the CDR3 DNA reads TGTGCCAGCAGTTACAGGCGGGGGCAGCCCCAGCATTTT.

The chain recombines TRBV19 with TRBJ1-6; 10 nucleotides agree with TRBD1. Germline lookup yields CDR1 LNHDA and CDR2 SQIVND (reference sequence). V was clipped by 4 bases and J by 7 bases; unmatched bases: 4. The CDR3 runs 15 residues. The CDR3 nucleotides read TGTGCCAGTAGTACTCCGGGACAGGGGAATTCACCCCTCCACTTT. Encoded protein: CASSTPGQGNSPLHF.

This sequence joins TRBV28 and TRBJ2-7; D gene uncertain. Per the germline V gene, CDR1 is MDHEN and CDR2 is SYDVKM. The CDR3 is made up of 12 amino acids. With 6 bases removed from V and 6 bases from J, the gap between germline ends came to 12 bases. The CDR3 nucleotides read TGTGCCAGCAGCGCCCAACTTCCCGAGCAGTACTTC. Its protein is CASSAQLPEQYF.

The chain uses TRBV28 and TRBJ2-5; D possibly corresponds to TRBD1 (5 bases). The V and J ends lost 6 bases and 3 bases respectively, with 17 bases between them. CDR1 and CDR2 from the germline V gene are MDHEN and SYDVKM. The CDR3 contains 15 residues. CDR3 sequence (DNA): TGTGCCAGCAGAACCCCCCAGGGCAGAAAAGAGACCCAGTACTTC. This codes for CASRTPQGRKETQYF.

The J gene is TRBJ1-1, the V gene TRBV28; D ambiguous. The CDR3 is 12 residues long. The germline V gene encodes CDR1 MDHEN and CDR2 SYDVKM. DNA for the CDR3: TGTGCAGCCGGCGGTATGAACACTGAAGCTTTCTTT. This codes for CAAGGMNTEAFF.

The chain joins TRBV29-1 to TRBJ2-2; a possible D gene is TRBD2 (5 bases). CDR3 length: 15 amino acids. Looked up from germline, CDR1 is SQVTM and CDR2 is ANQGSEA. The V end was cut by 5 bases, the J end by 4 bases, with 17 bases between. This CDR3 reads CSVYRIRRGTGELFF. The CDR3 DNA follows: TGCAGCGTTTACAGAATTCGCCGGGGCACCGGGGAGCTGTTTTTT.